This T cell receptor beta chain was observed in a study of technical replicates of blood from a handful of donors. Germline V lookup: CDR1 SGHVS, CDR2 FNYEAQ. V lost 3 bases to trimming and J lost 2 bases, with 4 bases between them. This CDR3 region has 12 residues. Using immunoSEQ multiplex PCR, the repertoire was profiled, and TCRdb retains in-frame clones only, with some absent. The repertoire includes approximately 94,000 clones, about 96% of them detected once, and about 0.38% sits in the top ten. Input material: T cells isolated from PBMCs. The receptor's source is a human donor in good health. The chain links TRBV7-6 to TRBJ1-2; D is unclear. The DNA for the CDR3 is TGTGCCAGCAGCTTTATAAACTATGGCTACACCTTC. This translates into CASSFINYGYTF. Based on the CDR3 plus reference TRBV7-6 and TRBJ1-2, the full variable domain is GAGVSQSPRYKVTKRGQDVALRCDPISGHVSLYWYRQALGQGPEFLTYFNYEAQQDKSGLPNDRFSAERPEGSISTLTIQRTEQRDSAMYRCASSFINYGYTFGSGTRLTVV.